The entry below gives a single T cell receptor beta chain sequence along with its context. Its target is not known. This specimen comes from a study of shared clonotypes between healthy human individuals. Across the study: CD4 naive and memory got three plates each, CD8 naive two, CD8 memory one. Study-wide findings and caveats: Relative to their counterparts shared across all four donors, non-shared clonotypes exhibited diminished generation probabilities. The study found roughly 5.3% of naive CD4 clonotypes shared across a handful of donors.

The table came from immunoSEQ multiplex PCR; TCRdb's copy has only in-frame clones and leaves some out. The sample lists fewer than 3 million clones, around 92% occurring once. CD45RA-negative memory and CD45RA+ naive subsets were split from the CD4+ cells. Trimming removed 6 bases at V and 0 bases at J, with 6 bases between. Germline lookup yields CDR1 MGHDK and CDR2 SYGVNS. CDR3 size: 14 residues. The sample taken for sequencing was naive CD4+ T cells from PBMCs. Noted subset: CD45RA+ positively selected. The genes are TRBV25-1 and TRBJ2-6; D is unclear. The source of this sequence is a man between 18 and 29 years old in good health. Some clones in this sample may be carry-over from other donors' samples. The CDR3 loop reads CASRSNSGANVLTF. The CDR3 nucleotides are TGTGCCAGCAGAAGTAACTCTGGGGCCAACGTCCTGACTTTC.